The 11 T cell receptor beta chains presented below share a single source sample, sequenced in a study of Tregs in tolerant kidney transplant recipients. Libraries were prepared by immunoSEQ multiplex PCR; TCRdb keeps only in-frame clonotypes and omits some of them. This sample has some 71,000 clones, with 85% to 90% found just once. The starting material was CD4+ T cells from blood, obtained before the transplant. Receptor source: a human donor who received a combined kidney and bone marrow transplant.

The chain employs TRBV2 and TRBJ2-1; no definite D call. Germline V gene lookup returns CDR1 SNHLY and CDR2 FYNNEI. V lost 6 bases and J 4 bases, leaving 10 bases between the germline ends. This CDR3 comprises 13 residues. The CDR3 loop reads CASRKEPYNEQFF. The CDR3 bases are TGTGCCAGCAGGAAAGAGCCGTACAATGAGCAGTTCTTC. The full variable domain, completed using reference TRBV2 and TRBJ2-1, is EPEVTQTPSHQVTQMGQEVILRCVPISNHLYFYWYRQILGQKVEFLVSFYNNEISEKSEIFDDQFSVERPDGSNFTLKIRSTKLEDSAMYFCASRKEPYNEQFFGPGTRLTVL.

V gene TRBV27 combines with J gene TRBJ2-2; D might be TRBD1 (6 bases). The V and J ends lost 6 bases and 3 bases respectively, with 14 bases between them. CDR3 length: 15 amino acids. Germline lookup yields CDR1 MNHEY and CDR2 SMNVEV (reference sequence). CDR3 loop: CASSPQGRHTGELFF. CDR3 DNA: TGTGCCAGCAGCCCCCAGGGGCGACACACCGGGGAGCTGTTTTTT.

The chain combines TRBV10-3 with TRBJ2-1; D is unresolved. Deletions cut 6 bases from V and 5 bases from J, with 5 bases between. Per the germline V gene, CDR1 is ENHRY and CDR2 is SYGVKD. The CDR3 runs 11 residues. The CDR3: CAIRRNNEQFF. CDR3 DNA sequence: TGTGCCATCAGGCGTAACAATGAGCAGTTCTTC.

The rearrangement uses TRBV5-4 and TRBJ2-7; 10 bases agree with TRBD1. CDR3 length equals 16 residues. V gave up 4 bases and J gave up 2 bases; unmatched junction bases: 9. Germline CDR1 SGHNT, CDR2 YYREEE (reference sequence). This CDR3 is CASSPNPGQGTYEQYF. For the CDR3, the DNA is TGTGCCAGCAGCCCGAACCCGGGACAGGGGACCTACGAGCAGTACTTC.

CDR3 DNA sequence: TGTGCCTGGAGTGTTACAACAGGGGTAGGAGGAAACACCATATATTTT. Protein: CAWSVTTGVGGNTIYF. The chain joins TRBV30 to TRBJ1-3, with 7 nucleotides matching TRBD1. Losses at the gene ends were 0 bases for V and 4 bases for J; bases not matched to a gene: 9. Germline CDR1 is GTSNPN and CDR2 is SVGIG (reference sequence). This CDR3 comprises 16 residues.

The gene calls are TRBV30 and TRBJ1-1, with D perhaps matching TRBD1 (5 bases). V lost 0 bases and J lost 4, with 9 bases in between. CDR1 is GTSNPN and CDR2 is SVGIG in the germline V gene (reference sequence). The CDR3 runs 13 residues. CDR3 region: CAWSVQEGTEAFF. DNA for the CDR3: TGTGCCTGGAGTGTACAGGAGGGCACTGAAGCTTTCTTT.

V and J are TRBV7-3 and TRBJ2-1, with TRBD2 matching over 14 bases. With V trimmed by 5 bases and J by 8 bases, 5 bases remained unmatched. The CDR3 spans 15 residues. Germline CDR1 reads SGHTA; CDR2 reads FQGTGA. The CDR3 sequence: CASSPGLAGVDEQFF. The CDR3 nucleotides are TGTGCCAGCAGCCCGGGACTAGCGGGAGTGGATGAGCAGTTCTTC. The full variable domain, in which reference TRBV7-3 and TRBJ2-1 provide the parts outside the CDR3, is GAGVSQTPSNKVTEKGKYVELRCDPISGHTALYWYRQSLGQGPEFLIYFQGTGAADDSGLPNDRFFAVRPEGSVSTLKIQRTERGDSAVYLCASSPGLAGVDEQFFGPGTRLTVL.

The CDR3 loop reads CASSQLQGPEAFF. The DNA of the CDR3 is TGTGCCAGCAGCCAACTACAGGGTCCTGAAGCTTTCTTT. The V and J genes are TRBV7-9 and TRBJ1-1; possible D gene TRBD1, 6 bases. V was clipped by 5 bases and J by 6 bases, with 13 bases between them. Germline values: CDR1 SEHNR, CDR2 FQNEAQ (reference sequence). The CDR3 extends over 13 amino acids.

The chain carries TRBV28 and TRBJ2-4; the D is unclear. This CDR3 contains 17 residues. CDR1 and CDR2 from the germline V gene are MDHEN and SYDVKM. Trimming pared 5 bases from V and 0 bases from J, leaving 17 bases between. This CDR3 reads CASSINVLKLAKNIQYF. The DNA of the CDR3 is TGTGCCAGCAGTATCAATGTCCTGAAGCTAGCCAAAAACATTCAGTACTTC.

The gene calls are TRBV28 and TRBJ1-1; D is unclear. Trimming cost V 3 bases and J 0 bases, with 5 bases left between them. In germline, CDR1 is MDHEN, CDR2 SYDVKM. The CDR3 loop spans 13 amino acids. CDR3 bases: TGTGCCAGCAGTTTTAGCGTGAACACTGAAGCTTTCTTT. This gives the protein CASSFSVNTEAFF.

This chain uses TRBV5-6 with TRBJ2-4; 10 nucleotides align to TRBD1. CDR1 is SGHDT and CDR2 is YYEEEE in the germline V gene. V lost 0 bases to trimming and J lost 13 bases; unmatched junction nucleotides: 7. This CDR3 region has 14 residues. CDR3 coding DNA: TGTGCCAGCAGCTTGGGACAGGGGGCGACGCGCCAGTACTTC. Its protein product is CASSLGQGATRQYF.